These 6 T cell receptor beta chains originate from one sample sequenced in a study of cytomegalovirus exposure and HLA in healthy donors. Clones were sequenced by immunoSEQ multiplex PCR, and TCRdb holds only the in-frame ones, with some missing. The sample has 150,000 to 200,000 clones, around nine tenths seen once; the top ten hold 7.2%. The sample taken for sequencing was PBMCs. These receptors were collected from a young man in good health and CMV-seropositive.

The gene calls are TRBV2 and TRBJ2-2, with 14 positions matching TRBD2. Germline CDR1 is SNHLY and CDR2 is FYNNEI. This CDR3 spans 17 amino acids. V trimming: 7 bases; J trimming: 5 bases; junction bases outside the gene matches: 9. CDR3 sequence reads: CASTGGLAGVGTGELFF. The CDR3 DNA reads TGTGCCAGCACCGGGGGACTAGCGGGAGTTGGTACCGGGGAGCTGTTTTTT.

The chain couples TRBV30 to TRBJ1-1, with TRBD1 as a possible D gene (6 bases). The length of the CDR3 is 13 residues. Trimming took 4 bases from V and 3 from J, leaving 12 bases between them. The germline V gene encodes CDR1 GTSNPN and CDR2 SVGIG (reference sequence). CDR3 sequence (DNA): TGTGCCTGGACGGGGGGGCTGGACACTGAAGCTTTCTTT. The encoded protein is CAWTGGLDTEAFF.

This chain connects TRBV11-3 to TRBJ2-5; D uncertain. Between the trimmed V and J ends, which lost 0 bases and 3 bases, there was a span of 8 bases. Germline V gene data show CDR1 as SGHNT and CDR2 as YENEEA. CDR3 length: 14 amino acids. The DNA of the CDR3 is TGTGCCAGCAGCTTAGATCTTACAGAAGAGACCCAGTACTTC. This gives the protein CASSLDLTEETQYF.

The chain uses TRBV10-1 and TRBJ1-2, with a tentative D call TRBD1 (5 bases). In germline, CDR1 is WNHNN, CDR2 SYGVQD (reference sequence). Trimming took off 10 bases at V and 1 base at J, with 19 bases between the two ends. The CDR3 loop spans 15 amino acids. Here the CDR3 reads CATRPPGRNNYGYTF. The CDR3 DNA is TGCGCCACCCGCCCCCCGGGACGGAATAACTATGGCTACACCTTC.

V usage is TRBV5-1 and J usage is TRBJ2-3; D perhaps matches TRBD2 (5 bases). The CDR3 sequence is 14 residues long. Trimming left V 2 bases short and J 3 bases short, with 10 bases between. Germline CDR1 reads SGHRS; CDR2 reads YFSETQ. The CDR3 region is CASSFEDLTDTQYF. For the CDR3, the DNA is TGCGCCAGCAGCTTTGAGGACTTGACAGATACGCAGTATTTT.

V and J are TRBV9 and TRBJ2-1; 8 nucleotides match TRBD2. CDR1 and CDR2 from the germline V gene are SGDLS and YYNGEE. Trimming cost V 3 bases and J 4 bases; bases outside gene matches: 6. This CDR3 is built from 15 residues. CDR3 nucleotides: TGTGCCAGCAGCGCGAGCGGGAGTCCGTACAATGAGCAGTTCTTC. Its protein product is CASSASGSPYNEQFF.